The TCR beta chain described here comes from a study of T cell repertoires in cytomegalovirus infection. The CDR3 sequence is 14 residues long. Trimming shortened V by 3 bases and J by 0 bases, and 9 bases separated the two germline ends. Germline lookup yields CDR1 SGHRS and CDR2 YFSETQ. To note about this clonotype: The target antigen is unknown.

MiXCR, applied by TCRdb to the reads, yields one record per CDR3 protein. Of roughly 920,000 distinct CDR3 sequences in the sample, approximately 32% were seen once. The receptor was derived from a human donor in good health (CMV status not recorded). Some clones in this sample may be carry-over from other donors' samples. V is TRBV5-1 and J is TRBJ1-1; D is uncertain. Source: cultured CD8+ T cells from PBMCs, taken from culture after CMV antigen stimulation. In DNA form, the CDR3 reads TGCGCCAGCAGCTCAAGACGGGTGAACACTGAAGCTTTCTTT. Amino acid sequence: CASSSRRVNTEAFF.